These T cell receptor beta chains were read from a single sample in a study of blood T cells in healthy people across ages. MiXCR was run by TCRdb on the 5' RACE reads, yielding one entry per CDR3 protein. The data hold over 1,300,000 distinct CDR3 sequences, with around 59% observed a single time. Sequencing was carried out using blood. These receptors all come from a man younger than 30 in good health. The CDR3 runs from the conserved cysteine through the conserved F or W. The D gene is left open where the match is weak. Clone size is shown for a subset of rows, as once, few, many or a class of expanded clone.

size	J	length	D	V	CDR3	DNA
NA	TRBJ2-5	15	TRBD2	TRBV5-1	CASSLAGGVQETQYF	TGCGCCAGCAGCTTAGCTGGGGGGGTTCAAGAGACCCAGTACTTC
NA	TRBJ2-7	15	NA	TRBV7-2	CASSRIPALSYEQYF	TGTGCCAGCAGCCGCATCCCAGCCCTCTCCTACGAGCAGTACTTC
NA	TRBJ2-4	14	NA	TRBV5-1	CASKAKSGANIQYF	TGCGCCAGCAAGGCGAAATCGGGAGCCAACATTCAGTACTTC
many	TRBJ2-1	12	NA	TRBV5-1	CASSLGGNEQFF	TGCGCCAGCAGCTTGGGGGGGAATGAGCAGTTCTTC
NA	TRBJ1-6	15	NA	TRBV5-1	CASSFGRGGHSPLHF	TGCGCCAGCAGCTTTGGCCGGGGGGGACATTCACCCCTCCACTTT
once	TRBJ2-7	14	NA	TRBV15	CATSDRYSSYEQYF	TGTGCCACCAGCGATCGGTACAGCTCCTACGAGCAGTACTTC
NA	TRBJ2-3	16	NA	TRBV7-2	CASSLDAATGTDTQYF	TGTGCCAGCAGCCTCGACGCGGCAACAGGCACAGATACGCAGTATTTT
NA	TRBJ1-2	17	NA	TRBV5-5	CASSPIGGPLGDYGYTF	TGTGCCAGCAGCCCAATTGGGGGACCCCTCGGAGACTATGGCTACACCTTC
few	TRBJ2-5	17	TRBD2	TRBV20-1	CSARSPSGSLFGETQYF	TGCAGTGCCAGGTCCCCTAGCGGGAGTTTATTTGGGGAGACCCAGTACTTC
few	TRBJ2-7	13	NA	TRBV12-3/TRBV12-4	CASTRTVSYEQYF	TGTGCCAGCACCCGGACGGTGTCCTACGAGCAGTACTTC